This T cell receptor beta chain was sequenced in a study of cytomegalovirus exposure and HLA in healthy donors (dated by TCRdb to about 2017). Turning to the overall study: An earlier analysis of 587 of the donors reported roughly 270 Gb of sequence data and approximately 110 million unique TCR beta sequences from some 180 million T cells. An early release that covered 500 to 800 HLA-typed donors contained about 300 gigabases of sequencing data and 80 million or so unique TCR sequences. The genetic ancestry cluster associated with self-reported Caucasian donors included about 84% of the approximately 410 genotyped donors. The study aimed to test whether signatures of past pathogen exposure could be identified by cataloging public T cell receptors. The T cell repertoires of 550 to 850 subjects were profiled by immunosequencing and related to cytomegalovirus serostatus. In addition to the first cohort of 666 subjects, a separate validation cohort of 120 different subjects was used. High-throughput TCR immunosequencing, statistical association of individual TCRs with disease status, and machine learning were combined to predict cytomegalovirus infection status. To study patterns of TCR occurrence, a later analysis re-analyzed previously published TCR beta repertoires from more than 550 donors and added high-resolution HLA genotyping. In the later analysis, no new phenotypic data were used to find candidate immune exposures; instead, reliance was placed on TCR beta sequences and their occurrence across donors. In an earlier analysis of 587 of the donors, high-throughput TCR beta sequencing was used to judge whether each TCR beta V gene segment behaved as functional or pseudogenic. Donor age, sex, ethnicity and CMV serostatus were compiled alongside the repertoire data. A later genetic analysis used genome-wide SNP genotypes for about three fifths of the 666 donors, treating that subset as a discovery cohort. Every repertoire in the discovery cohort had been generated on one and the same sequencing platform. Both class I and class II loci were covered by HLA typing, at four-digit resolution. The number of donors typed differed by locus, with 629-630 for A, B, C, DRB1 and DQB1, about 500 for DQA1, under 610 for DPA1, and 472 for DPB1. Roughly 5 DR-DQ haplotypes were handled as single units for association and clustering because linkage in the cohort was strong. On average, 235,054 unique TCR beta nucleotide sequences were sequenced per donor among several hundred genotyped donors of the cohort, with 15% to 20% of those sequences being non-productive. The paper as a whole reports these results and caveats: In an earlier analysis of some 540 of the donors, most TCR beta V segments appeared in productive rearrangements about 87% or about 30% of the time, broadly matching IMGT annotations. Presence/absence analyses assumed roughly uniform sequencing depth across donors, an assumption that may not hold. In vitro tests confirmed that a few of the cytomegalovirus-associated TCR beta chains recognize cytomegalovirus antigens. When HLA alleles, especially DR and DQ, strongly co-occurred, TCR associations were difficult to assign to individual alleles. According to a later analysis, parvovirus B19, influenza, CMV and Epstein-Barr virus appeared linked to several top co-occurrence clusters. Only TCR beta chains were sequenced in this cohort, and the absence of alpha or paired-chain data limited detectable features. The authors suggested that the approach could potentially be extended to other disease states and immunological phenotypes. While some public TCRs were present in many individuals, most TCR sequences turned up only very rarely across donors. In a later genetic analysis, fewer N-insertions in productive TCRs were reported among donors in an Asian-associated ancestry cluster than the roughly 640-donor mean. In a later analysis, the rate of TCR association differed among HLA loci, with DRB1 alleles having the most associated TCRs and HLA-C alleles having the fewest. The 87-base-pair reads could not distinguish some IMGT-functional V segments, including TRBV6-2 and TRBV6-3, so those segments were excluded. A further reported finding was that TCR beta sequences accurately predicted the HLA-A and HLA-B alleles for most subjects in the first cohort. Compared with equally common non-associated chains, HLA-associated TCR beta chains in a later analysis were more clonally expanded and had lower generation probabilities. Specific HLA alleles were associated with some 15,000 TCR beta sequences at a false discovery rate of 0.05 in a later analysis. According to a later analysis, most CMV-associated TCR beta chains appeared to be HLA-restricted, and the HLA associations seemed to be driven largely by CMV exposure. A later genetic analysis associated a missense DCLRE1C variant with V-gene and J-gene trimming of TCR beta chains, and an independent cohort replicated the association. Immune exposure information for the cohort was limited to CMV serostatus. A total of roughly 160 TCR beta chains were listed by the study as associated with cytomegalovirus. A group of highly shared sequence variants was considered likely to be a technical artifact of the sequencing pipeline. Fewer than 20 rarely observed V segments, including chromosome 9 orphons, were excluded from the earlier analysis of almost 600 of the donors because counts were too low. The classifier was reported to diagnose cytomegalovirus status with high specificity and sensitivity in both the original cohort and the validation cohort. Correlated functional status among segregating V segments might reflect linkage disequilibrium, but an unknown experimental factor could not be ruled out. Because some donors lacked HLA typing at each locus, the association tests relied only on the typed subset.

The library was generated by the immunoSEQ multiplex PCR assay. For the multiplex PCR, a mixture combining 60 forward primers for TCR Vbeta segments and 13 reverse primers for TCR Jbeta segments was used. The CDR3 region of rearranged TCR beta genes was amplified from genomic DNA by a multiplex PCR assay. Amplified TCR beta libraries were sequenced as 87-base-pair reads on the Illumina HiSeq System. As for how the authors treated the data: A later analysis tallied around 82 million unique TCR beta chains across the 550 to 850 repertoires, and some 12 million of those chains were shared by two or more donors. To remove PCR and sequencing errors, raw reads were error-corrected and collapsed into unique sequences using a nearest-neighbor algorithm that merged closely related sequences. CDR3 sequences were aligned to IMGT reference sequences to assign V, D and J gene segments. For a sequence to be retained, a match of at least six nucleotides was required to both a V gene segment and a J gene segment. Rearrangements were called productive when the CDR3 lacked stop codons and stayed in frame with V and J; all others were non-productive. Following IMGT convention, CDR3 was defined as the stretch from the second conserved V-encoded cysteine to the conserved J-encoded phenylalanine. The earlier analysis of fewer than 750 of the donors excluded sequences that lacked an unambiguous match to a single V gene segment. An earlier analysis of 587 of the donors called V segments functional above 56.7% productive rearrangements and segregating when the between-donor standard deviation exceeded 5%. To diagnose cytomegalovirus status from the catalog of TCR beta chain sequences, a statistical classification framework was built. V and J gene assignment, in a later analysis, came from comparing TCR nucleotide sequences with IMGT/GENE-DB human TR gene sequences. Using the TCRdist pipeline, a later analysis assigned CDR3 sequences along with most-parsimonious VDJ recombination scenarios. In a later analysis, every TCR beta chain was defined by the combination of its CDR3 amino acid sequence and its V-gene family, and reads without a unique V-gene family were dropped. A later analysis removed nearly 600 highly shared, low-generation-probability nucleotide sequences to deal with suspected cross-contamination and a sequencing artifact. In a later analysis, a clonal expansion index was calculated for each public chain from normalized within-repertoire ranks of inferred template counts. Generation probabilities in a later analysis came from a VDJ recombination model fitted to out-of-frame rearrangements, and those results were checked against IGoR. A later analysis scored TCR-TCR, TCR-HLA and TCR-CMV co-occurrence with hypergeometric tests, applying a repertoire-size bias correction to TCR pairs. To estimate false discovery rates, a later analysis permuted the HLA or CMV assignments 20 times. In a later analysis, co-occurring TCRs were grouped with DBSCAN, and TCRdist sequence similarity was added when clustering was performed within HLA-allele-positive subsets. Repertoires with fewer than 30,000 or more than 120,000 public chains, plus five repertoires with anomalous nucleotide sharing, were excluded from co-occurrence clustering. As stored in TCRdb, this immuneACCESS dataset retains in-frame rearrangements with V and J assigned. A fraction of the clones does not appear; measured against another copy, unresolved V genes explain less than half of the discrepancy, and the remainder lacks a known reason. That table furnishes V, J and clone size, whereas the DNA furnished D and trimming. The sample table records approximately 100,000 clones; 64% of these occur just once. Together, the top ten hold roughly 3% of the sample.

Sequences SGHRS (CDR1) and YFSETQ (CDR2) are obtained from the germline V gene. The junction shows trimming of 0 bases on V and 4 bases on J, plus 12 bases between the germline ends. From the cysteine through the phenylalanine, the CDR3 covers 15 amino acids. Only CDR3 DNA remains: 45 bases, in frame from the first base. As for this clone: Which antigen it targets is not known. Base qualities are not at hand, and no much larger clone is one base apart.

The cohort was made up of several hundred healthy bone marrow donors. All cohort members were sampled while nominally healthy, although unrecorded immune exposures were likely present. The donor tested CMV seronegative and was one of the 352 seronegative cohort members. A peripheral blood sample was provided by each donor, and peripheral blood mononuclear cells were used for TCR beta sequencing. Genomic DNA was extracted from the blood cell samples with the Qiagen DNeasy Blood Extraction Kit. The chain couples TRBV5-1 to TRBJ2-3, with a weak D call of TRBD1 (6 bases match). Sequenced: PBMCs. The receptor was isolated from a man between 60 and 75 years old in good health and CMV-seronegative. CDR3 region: CASSLGAGVADTQYF. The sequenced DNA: TGCGCCAGCAGCTTGGGGGCAGGGGTGGCAGATACGCAGTATTTT.